What follows are 27 T cell receptor beta chains derived from one specimen sequenced in a study of identical twins. TCRdb reanalysed the 5' RACE reads using MiXCR and keeps one entry per CDR3 protein. The repertoire holds around 510,000 distinct CDR3 sequences, with around an eighth as singletons. The data also belong to a second study, concerning yellow fever vaccine responses in identical twins.

The material sequenced was CD4+ T cells sorted from blood. These receptors came from a woman aged 18-29 years in good health.

This rearrangement joins TRBV6-1 to TRBJ2-4; 8 nucleotides match TRBD1. Trimming took 2 bases from V and 6 from J; bases not matched to a gene: 0. Germline V gene data show CDR1 as MNHNS and CDR2 as SASEGT. This CDR3 has 13 residues. Here the CDR3 DNA reads TGTGCCAGCAGTGAAACAGGGGGAAACATTCAGTACTTC. Translating gives CASSETGGNIQYF.

This clonotype was detected a few times. The genes are TRBV4-3 and TRBJ2-4, with D possibly being TRBD1 or TRBD2 (5 bases each). Trimming left V 3 bases short and J 6 bases short, with 9 bases between. Germline CDR1 is LGHNA and CDR2 is YSLEER. The length of the CDR3 is 13 residues. The CDR3 DNA sequence: TGCGCCAGCAGCCAGGCCGGGGCAAACATTCAGTACTTC. This gives the protein CASSQAGANIQYF.

The chain is built from TRBV28 and TRBJ2-1, with TRBD2 matching 8 bases. The CDR3 runs to 14 residues. Germline V CDR1 and CDR2: MDHEN, SYDVKM. V dropped 7 bases and J dropped 6; count of bases not matched to a gene: 8. This CDR3 reads CASKLSGKVNEQFF. Here the CDR3 DNA reads TGTGCCAGCAAACTTAGCGGGAAGGTCAATGAGCAGTTCTTC.

This chain connects TRBV10-2 to TRBJ2-5; no clear D gene. CDR3 length equals 11 residues. The germline V gene has CDR1 WSHSY and CDR2 SAAADI. The ends were cut back, 8 bases at V and 7 bases at J, with 11 bases in the middle. CDR3 DNA: TGCGCCAGCCGGCTATCGTGGACCCAGTACTTC. Translated: CASRLSWTQYF.

The chain recombines TRBV6-1 with TRBJ1-1; TRBD1 agrees at 8 bases. The V gene end was trimmed by 6 bases and the J gene end by 1 base; junction bases not matched to a gene: 4. Germline V gene sequence: CDR1 MNHNS, CDR2 SASEGT. CDR3 length equals 14 residues. The CDR3 sequence is CASRLDRENTEAFF. CDR3 nucleotide sequence: TGTGCCAGCAGACTGGACAGGGAGAACACTGAAGCTTTCTTT.

The chain recombines TRBV7-3 with TRBJ2-1; 11 bases map to TRBD2. CDR3 length: 14 amino acids. Trimming at V came to 4 bases and at J to 6 bases, leaving 2 bases not matched to a gene. The germline gives CDR1 SGHTA, CDR2 FQGTGA. The CDR3 sequence: CASSSSGGINEQFF. The CDR3 DNA reads TGTGCCAGCAGCTCTAGCGGGGGGATCAATGAGCAGTTCTTC.

The rearrangement uses TRBV5-1 and TRBJ2-1; TRBD1 matches at 8 bases. CDR3 size: 15 residues. Per the germline V gene, CDR1 is SGHRS and CDR2 is YFSETQ. The V gene end was trimmed by 0 bases and the J gene end by 6 bases; junction bases not matched to a gene: 5. The CDR3 sequence: CASSLEDRALNEQFF. CDR3 nucleotides: TGCGCCAGCAGCTTGGAGGACAGGGCCCTCAATGAGCAGTTCTTC.

V is TRBV2 and J is TRBJ1-2; D perhaps matches TRBD1 (6 bases). There are 14 residues in the CDR3. V lost 2 bases, J lost 8 bases, and 15 bases lay in between. Looked up from germline, CDR1 is SNHLY and CDR2 is FYNNEI. The CDR3 here is CASSENTGNTGYTF. CDR3 nucleotides: TGTGCCAGCAGTGAAAATACAGGGAACACGGGCTACACCTTC.

The chain joins TRBV20-1 to TRBJ1-5; D call uncertain. CDR1 is DFQATT, CDR2 SNEGSKA, per germline (reference sequence). This CDR3 contains 13 residues. Deletions cut 3 bases from V and 4 bases from J, with 10 bases between. Written as DNA, the CDR3 is TGCAGTGCTAGCCTTTCCGCTAATCAGCCCCAGCATTTT. This translates into CSASLSANQPQHF.

The chain combines TRBV3-1 with TRBJ1-6; 8 bases match TRBD1. Germline V CDR1 and CDR2: LGHDT, YNNKEL (reference sequence). The J segment lost 10 bases and the V segment lost 6 bases, leaving 8 bases of the junction unmatched. The CDR3 has 14 residues. CDR3 sequence reads: CASSRDRTTSPLHF. The CDR3, as DNA: TGTGCCAGCAGTCGGGACAGGACTACCTCACCCCTCCACTTT. Together with reference TRBV3-1 and TRBJ1-6, the CDR3 gives the full variable domain: DTAVSQTPKYLVTQMGNDKSIKCEQNLGHDTMYWYKQDSKKFLKIMFSYNNKELIINETVPNRFSPKSPDKAHLNLHINSLELGDSAVYFCASSRDRTTSPLHFGNGTRLTVT.

The chain employs TRBV3-1 and TRBJ1-5; possible D gene TRBD1, 6 bases. Germline values: CDR1 LGHDT, CDR2 YNNKEL (reference sequence). V was pared by 5 bases and J by 6 bases, with 11 bases between. The CDR3 has 13 amino acids. As DNA, the CDR3 is TGTGCCAGCAGCAGGGACATCGCTCAGCCCCAGCATTTT. Translating gives CASSRDIAQPQHF.

This clonotype was seen more than once but under ten times. The CDR3 coding sequence is TGTGCCAGCAGCGCTAGCGGGAGCCCCACAGATACGCAGTATTTT. It is translated as CASSASGSPTDTQYF. The genes are TRBV12-3 or TRBV12-4 and TRBJ2-3, with 10 bases matching TRBD2. V trimming: 6 bases; J trimming: 2 bases; junction bases outside the gene matches: 5. This CDR3 is 15 amino acids long.

This chain links TRBV5-1 with TRBJ2-7, with 9 bases aligning to TRBD1. The CDR3 totals 13 residues. Germline values: CDR1 SGHRS, CDR2 YFSETQ. Trimming removed 4 bases from V and 5 bases from J; junction bases left unmatched: 4. In DNA, the CDR3 is TGCGCCAGCAGCCCGGGACAGGGACACGAGCAGTACTTC. Its translation is CASSPGQGHEQYF.

The V call is TRBV5-1, the J call TRBJ1-6; tentative D call: TRBD1 (6 bases). Germline-derived CDR1 and CDR2 are SGHRS and YFSETQ. The CDR3 totals 14 residues. V was shortened by 4 bases and J by 10 bases, with 15 bases between the two germline ends. CDR3 coding DNA: TGCGCCAGCAGCCTGGACAGAACTGACTCACCCCTCCACTTT. Encoded protein: CASSLDRTDSPLHF.

This chain connects TRBV12-5 to TRBJ1-1, with TRBD1 as a possible D gene (6 bases). This CDR3 is 17 amino acids long. Trimming cost V 1 base and J 4 bases, with 19 bases left between them. Germline assignment: CDR1 LGHNT and CDR2 FRNRAP. Here the CDR3 reads CASGLALQTGMGTEAFF. CDR3 bases: TGTGCTAGTGGTTTGGCCTTGCAGACAGGCATGGGCACTGAAGCTTTCTTT. Full variable domain (remainder filled in from reference TRBV12-5 and TRBJ1-1): DARVTQTPRHKVTEMGQEVTMRCQPILGHNTVFWYRQTMMQGLELLAYFRNRAPLDDSGMPKDRFSAEMPDATLATLKIQPSEPRDSAVYFCASGLALQTGMGTEAFFGQGTRLTVV.

V gene TRBV11-2 combines with J gene TRBJ2-1; 7 bases fit TRBD2. J gave up 2 bases and V 1 base, and 8 bases lay outside the gene matches. CDR3 size: 17 residues. Germline CDR1 reads SGHAT; CDR2 reads FQNNGV. CDR3 bases: TGTGCCAGCAGCTTAGCTGGGGAGGGGCTCCCCTACAATGAGCAGTTCTTC. Translated, it gives CASSLAGEGLPYNEQFF.

This rearrangement joins TRBV28 to TRBJ2-7; D may match TRBD1 or TRBD2 (6 bases each). Germline assignment: CDR1 MDHEN and CDR2 SYDVKM. Trimming pared 2 bases from V and 3 bases from J, leaving 11 bases between. This CDR3 comprises 14 residues. For the CDR3, the DNA is TGTGCCAGCAGTTTAAGGGGGGCGGTCTACGAGCAGTACTTC. This translates into CASSLRGAVYEQYF. Full variable domain (missing parts from reference TRBV28 and TRBJ2-7): DVKVTQSSRYLVKRTGEKVFLECVQDMDHENMFWYRQDPGLGLRLIYFSYDVKMKEKGDIPEGYSVSREKKERFSLILESASTNQTSMYLCASSLRGAVYEQYFGPGTRLTVT.

This clonotype was detected a few times. The rearrangement joins TRBV4-3 to TRBJ2-7; 8 bases match TRBD1. The J segment lost 7 bases and the V segment lost 1 base, leaving 6 bases of the junction unmatched. Germline lookup yields CDR1 LGHNA and CDR2 YSLEER. This CDR3 comprises 14 residues. The CDR3 here is CASSQGQGANEQYF. DNA for the CDR3: TGCGCCAGCAGCCAAGGGCAGGGGGCAAATGAGCAGTACTTC.

This chain uses TRBV7-2 with TRBJ2-1; 7 bases match TRBD2. V was clipped by 4 bases and J by 6 bases; unmatched bases: 3. Germline values: CDR1 SGHTA, CDR2 FQGNSA. This CDR3 contains 13 residues. CDR3 nucleotide sequence: TGTGCCAGCAGCTCGTCTAGCGGCAATGAGCAGTTCTTC. Translation: CASSSSSGNEQFF.

This clonotype came up a few times. The CDR3 coding sequence is TGTGCCAGCAGACCCGGGACCGCTATTCCCTACGAGCAGTACTTC. As protein: CASRPGTAIPYEQYF. The rearrangement uses TRBV6-1 and TRBJ2-7, with D perhaps matching TRBD1 or TRBD2 (5 bases each). The CDR3 extends over 15 amino acids. Between the trimmed V and J ends, which lost 6 bases and 2 bases, there was a span of 17 bases. Germline V gene sequence: CDR1 MNHNS, CDR2 SASEGT.

J is TRBJ2-5 and V is TRBV30; 7 bases match TRBD2. V lost 2 bases, J lost 2 bases, and 2 bases stayed unmatched. In germline, CDR1 is GTSNPN, CDR2 SVGIG (reference sequence). The CDR3 totals 13 residues. CDR3 sequence: CAWSKGLQETQYF. The CDR3 coding sequence is TGTGCCTGGAGTAAGGGACTACAAGAGACCCAGTACTTC.

This clonotype was picked up a small number of times. The V call is TRBV15, the J call TRBJ1-1; the D is unclear. The V end was cut by 1 base, the J end by 0 bases, with 9 bases between. The length of the CDR3 is 15 residues. The germline V gene encodes CDR1 LNHNV and CDR2 YYDKDF (reference sequence). CDR3 bases: TGTGCCACCAGCAGAGGAACAGCGCTGAACACTGAAGCTTTCTTT. It translates to CATSRGTALNTEAFF.

This clonotype was recorded a few times. The chain uses TRBV2 and TRBJ2-5; 12 positions agree with TRBD2. Losses at the gene ends were 6 bases for V and 0 bases for J; bases not matched to a gene: 2. The CDR3 extends over 15 amino acids. The germline V gene has CDR1 SNHLY and CDR2 FYNNEI. In DNA form, the CDR3 reads TGTGCCAGCAGCGGGACTAGCGGGTACCAAGAGACCCAGTACTTC. Its translation: CASSGTSGYQETQYF.

The chain joins TRBV23-1 to TRBJ2-7; a possible D gene is TRBD1 (6 bases). TRBV23-1 counts as an open reading frame of uncertain function. CDR3 size: 13 residues. V lost 9 bases, J lost 2 bases, and 14 bases lay in between. CDR3 sequence (DNA): TGCGCCAGACCGGGACACAAGACCTACGAGCAGTACTTC. It is translated as CARPGHKTYEQYF.

The gene calls are TRBV11-3 and TRBJ2-7; 9 bases fit TRBD2. From germline, CDR1 is SGHNT and CDR2 YENEEA. Trimming cost V 5 bases and J 5 bases; bases outside gene matches: 7. This CDR3 spans 14 amino acids. The CDR3 DNA reads TGTGCCAGCAGCCCGACTAGCGGCGTCCACGAGCAGTACTTC. Translated: CASSPTSGVHEQYF.

This clonotype was seen at least ten times. The J gene is TRBJ2-5, the V gene TRBV15; maybe TRBD1 (5 bases). The CDR3 has 14 amino acids. V dropped 1 base and J dropped 1 base, with 7 bases sitting between them. Germline lookup yields CDR1 LNHNV and CDR2 YYDKDF (reference sequence). The CDR3 loop reads CATSRAGPQETQYF. The DNA of the CDR3 is TGTGCCACCAGCAGAGCAGGGCCCCAAGAGACCCAGTACTTC. Looking up the rest from reference TRBV15 and TRBJ2-5 gives the full variable domain: DAMVIQNPRYQVTQFGKPVTLSCSQTLNHNVMYWYQQKSSQAPKLLFHYYDKDFNNEADTPDNFQSRRPNTSFCFLDIRSPGLGDTAMYLCATSRAGPQETQYFGPGTRLLVL.

This clonotype has more than one count but fewer than ten. The chain employs TRBV3-1 and TRBJ1-2; TRBD1 matches at 7 bases. Germline CDR1 is LGHDT and CDR2 is YNNKEL (reference sequence). The CDR3 is 16 amino acids. V dropped 4 bases and J dropped 1; count of bases not matched to a gene: 9. For the CDR3, the DNA is TGTGCCAGCAGCCGAAATACAGGGGACCTTAACTATGGCTACACCTTC. This sequence encodes CASSRNTGDLNYGYTF.